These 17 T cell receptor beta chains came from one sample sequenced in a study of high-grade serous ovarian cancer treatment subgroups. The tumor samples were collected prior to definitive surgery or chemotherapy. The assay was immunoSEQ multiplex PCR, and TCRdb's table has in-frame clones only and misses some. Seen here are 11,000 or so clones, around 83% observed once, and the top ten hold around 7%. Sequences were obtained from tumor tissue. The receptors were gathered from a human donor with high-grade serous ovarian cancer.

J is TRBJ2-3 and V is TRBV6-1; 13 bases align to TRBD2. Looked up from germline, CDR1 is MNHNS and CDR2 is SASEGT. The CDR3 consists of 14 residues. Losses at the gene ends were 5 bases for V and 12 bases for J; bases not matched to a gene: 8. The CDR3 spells CASSQGLAGDGQYF. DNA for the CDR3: TGTGCCAGCAGTCAAGGACTAGCGGGAGACGGTCAGTATTTT.

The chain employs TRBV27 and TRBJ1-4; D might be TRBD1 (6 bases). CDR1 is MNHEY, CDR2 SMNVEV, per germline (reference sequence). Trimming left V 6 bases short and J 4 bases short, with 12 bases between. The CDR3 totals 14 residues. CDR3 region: CASRPTGNNEKLFF. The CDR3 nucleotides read TGTGCCAGCAGACCCACAGGGAATAATGAAAAACTGTTTTTT.

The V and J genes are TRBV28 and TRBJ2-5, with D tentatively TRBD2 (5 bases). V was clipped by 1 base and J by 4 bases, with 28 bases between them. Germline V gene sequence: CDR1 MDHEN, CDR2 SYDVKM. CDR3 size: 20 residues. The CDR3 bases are TGTGCCAGCAGTTTATTTCCTCCCGAAATGGGTGGGAGAGAGCGAGAGACCCAGTACTTC. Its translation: CASSLFPPEMGGRERETQYF.

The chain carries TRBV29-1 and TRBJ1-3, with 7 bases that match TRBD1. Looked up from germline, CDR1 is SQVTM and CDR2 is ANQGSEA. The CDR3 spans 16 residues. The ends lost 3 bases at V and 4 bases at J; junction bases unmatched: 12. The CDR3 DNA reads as TGCAGCGTTGAGGCAGGGGGTTGGGGCGGAGGAAACACCATATATTTT. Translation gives CSVEAGGWGGGNTIYF.

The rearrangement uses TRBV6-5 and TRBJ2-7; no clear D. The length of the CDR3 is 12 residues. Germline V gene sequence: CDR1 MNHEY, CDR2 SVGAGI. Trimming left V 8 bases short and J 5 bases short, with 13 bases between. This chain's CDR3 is CASGSRKDEQYF. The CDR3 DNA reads TGTGCCAGCGGATCTAGAAAGGACGAGCAGTACTTC.

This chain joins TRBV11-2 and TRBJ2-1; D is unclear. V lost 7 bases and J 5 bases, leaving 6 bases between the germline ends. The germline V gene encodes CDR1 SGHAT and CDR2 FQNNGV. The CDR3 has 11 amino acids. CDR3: CASNAHNEQFF. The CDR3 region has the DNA TGTGCCAGCAACGCGCACAATGAGCAGTTCTTC. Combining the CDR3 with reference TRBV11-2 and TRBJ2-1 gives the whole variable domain EAGVAQSPRYKIIEKRQSVAFWCNPISGHATLYWYQQILGQGPKLLIQFQNNGVVDDSQLPKDRFSAERLKGVDSTLKIQPAKLEDSAVYLCASNAHNEQFFGPGTRLTVL.

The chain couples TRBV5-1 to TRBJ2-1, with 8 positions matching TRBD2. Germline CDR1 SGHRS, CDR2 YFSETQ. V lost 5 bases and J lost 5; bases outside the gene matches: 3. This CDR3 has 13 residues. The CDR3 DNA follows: TGCGCCAGCAGGGTAGCGGGACACAATGAGCAGTTCTTC. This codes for CASRVAGHNEQFF.

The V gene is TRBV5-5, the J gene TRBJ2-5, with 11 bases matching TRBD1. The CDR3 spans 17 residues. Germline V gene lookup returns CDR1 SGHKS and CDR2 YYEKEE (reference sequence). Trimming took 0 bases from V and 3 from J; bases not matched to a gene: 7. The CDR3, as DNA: TGTGCCAGCAGCTTGGGGTCTAGGACAGGGGGCAAAGAGACCCAGTACTTC. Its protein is CASSLGSRTGGKETQYF.

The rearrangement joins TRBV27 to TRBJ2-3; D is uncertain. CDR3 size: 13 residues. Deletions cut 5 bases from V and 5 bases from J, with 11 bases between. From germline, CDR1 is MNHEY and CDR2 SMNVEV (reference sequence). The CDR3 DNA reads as TGTGCCAGCAGTCTCCGACTTCAAGATACGCAGTATTTT. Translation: CASSLRLQDTQYF.

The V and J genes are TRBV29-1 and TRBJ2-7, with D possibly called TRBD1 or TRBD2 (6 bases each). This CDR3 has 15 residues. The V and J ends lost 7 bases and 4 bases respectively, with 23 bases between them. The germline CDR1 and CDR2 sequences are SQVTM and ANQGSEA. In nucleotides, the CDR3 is TGCAGCGGCCCTCCGCGGGACACCGACGAGTACGAGCAGTACTTC. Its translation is CSGPPRDTDEYEQYF.

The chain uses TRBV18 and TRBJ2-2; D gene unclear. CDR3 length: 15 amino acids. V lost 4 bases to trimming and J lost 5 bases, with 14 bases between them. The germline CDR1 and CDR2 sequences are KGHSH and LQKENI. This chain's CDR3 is CASSQAGERTGELFF. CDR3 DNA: TGTGCCAGCTCACAAGCTGGGGAACGGACCGGGGAGCTGTTTTTT. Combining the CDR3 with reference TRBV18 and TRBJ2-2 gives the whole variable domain NAGVMQNPRHLVRRRGQEARLRCSPMKGHSHVYWYRQLPEEGLKFMVYLQKENIIDESGMPKERFSAEFPKEGPSILRIQQVVRGDSAAYFCASSQAGERTGELFFGEGSRLTVL.

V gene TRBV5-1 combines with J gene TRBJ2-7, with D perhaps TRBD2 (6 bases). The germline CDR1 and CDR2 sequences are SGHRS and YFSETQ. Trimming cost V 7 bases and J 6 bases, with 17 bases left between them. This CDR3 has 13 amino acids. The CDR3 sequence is CASRRDGSGEQYF. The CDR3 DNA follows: TGCGCCAGCCGAAGGGACGGGAGTGGCGAGCAGTACTTC.

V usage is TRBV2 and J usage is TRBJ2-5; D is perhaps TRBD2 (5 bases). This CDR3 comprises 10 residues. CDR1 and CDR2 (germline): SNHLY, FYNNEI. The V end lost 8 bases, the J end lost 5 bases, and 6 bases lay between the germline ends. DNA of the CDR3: TGTGCCAGCCAGCGGGAGACCCAGTACTTC. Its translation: CASQRETQYF.

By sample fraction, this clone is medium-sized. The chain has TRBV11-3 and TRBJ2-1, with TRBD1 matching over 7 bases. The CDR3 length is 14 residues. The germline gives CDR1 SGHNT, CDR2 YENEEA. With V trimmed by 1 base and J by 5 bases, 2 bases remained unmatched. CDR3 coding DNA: TGTGCCAGCAGCTTAGCGGGACAGAACAATGAGCAGTTCTTC. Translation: CASSLAGQNNEQFF.

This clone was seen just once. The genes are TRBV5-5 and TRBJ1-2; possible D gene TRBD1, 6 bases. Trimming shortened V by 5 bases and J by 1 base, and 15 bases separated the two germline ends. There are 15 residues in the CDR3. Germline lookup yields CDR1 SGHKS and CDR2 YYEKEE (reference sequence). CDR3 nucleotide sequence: TGTGCCAGCAGGGACAGTTTTGCCAATAACTATGGCTACACCTTC. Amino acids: CASRDSFANNYGYTF.

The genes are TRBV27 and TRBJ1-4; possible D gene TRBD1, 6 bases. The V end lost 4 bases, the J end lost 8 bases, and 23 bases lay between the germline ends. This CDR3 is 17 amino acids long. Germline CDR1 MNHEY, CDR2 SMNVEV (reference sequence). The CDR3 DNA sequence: TGTGCCAGCAGTTCTAATGTCCCAGGACAGCTCTCAGAAAAACTGTTTTTT. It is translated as CASSSNVPGQLSEKLFF.

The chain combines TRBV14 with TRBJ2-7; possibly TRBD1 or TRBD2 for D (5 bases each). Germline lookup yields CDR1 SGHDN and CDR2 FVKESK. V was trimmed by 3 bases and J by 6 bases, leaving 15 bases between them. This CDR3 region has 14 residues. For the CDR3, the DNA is TGTGCCAGCAGCCAGAGGGGCCTCAAGGGCGAGCAGTACTTC. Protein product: CASSQRGLKGEQYF. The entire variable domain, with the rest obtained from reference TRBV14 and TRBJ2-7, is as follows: EAGVTQFPSHSVIEKGQTVTLRCDPISGHDNLYWYRRVMGKEIKFLLHFVKESKQDESGMPNNRFLAERTGGTYSTLKVQPAELEDSGVYFCASSQRGLKGEQYFGPGTRLTVT.